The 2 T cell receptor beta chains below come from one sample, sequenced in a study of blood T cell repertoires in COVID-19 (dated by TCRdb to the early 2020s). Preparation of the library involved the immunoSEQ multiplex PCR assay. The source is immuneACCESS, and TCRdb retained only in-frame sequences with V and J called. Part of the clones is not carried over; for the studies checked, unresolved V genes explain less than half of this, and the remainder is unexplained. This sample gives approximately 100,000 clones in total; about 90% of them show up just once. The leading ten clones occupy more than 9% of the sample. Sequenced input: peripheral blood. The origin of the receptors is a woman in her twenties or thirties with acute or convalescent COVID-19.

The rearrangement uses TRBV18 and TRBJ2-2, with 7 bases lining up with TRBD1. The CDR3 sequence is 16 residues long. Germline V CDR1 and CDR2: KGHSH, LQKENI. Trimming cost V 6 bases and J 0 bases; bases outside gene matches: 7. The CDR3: CASSFSGTANTGELFF. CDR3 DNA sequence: TGTGCCAGCTCCTTTTCCGGGACAGCGAACACCGGGGAGCTGTTTTTT.

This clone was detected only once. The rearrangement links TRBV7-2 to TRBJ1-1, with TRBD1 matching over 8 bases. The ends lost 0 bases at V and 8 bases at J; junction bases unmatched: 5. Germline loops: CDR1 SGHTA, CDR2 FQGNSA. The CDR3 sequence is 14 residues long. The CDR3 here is CASSLAPGQDEAFF. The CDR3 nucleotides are TGTGCCAGCAGCTTAGCACCGGGACAGGACGAAGCTTTCTTT.